One sample yielded the 20 T cell receptor beta chains listed below, sequenced in a study of cytomegalovirus exposure and HLA in healthy donors (dated by TCRdb to between 2016 and 2019). The protocol used for the library was the immunoSEQ multiplex PCR assay. For the multiplex PCR, a mixture combining 60 forward primers for TCR Vbeta segments and 13 reverse primers for TCR Jbeta segments was used. The table comes from immuneACCESS by way of TCRdb, which keeps in-frame sequences with V and J called. Part of the clones is missing from these tables; in studies checked, under half for an unresolved V gene and the rest for unknown reasons. This sample lists roughly 200,000 clones; around 85% were detected once. The top ten clonotypes cover under 3% of the sample. The sequencing sample was made of PBMCs. Receptor source: a woman in her fifties or sixties in good health and CMV-seronegative.

The rearrangement uses TRBV28 and TRBJ2-3; TRBD2 matches at 8 bases. Looked up from germline, CDR1 is MDHEN and CDR2 is SYDVKM. V shed 3 bases and J 1 base; nucleotides not matched to a gene: 18. This CDR3 is built from 20 residues. The CDR3, as DNA: TGTGCCAGCAGTTTGGGTCAAAGACCGTTTATTAGCGGGGGCACAGATACGCAGTATTTT. The encoded protein is CASSLGQRPFISGGTDTQYF.

V is TRBV19 and J is TRBJ1-1, with a weak D call TRBD1 (5 bases). Germline V gene data show CDR1 as LNHDA and CDR2 as SQIVND (reference sequence). The CDR3 runs 13 residues. The V and J ends lost 2 bases and 4 bases respectively, with 8 bases between them. The CDR3 is CASSIQGVTEAFF. The CDR3 DNA reads as TGTGCCAGTAGTATACAGGGTGTCACTGAAGCTTTCTTT.

The chain joins TRBV5-6 to TRBJ2-1; tentatively, D is TRBD1 (5 bases). The CDR3 extends over 18 amino acids. Germline CDR1 and CDR2: SGHDT and YYEEEE. V was pared by 4 bases and J by 6 bases, with 26 bases between. In DNA form, the CDR3 reads TGTGCCAGCAGCGGCGACAGTCGCCCCACCCGACCGTCCAATGAGCAGTTCTTC. It codes for CASSGDSRPTRPSNEQFF.

The genes are TRBV29-1 and TRBJ1-5, with D tentatively TRBD1 (6 bases). V lost 5 bases, J lost 7 bases, and 15 bases lay in between. CDR1 is SQVTM, CDR2 ANQGSEA, per germline. The CDR3 contains 13 residues. CDR3 nucleotides: TGCAGCGTTAAGACGCAGGGGAACCAGCCCCAGCATTTT. Its protein is CSVKTQGNQPQHF.

This chain links TRBV30 with TRBJ2-4; D perhaps matches TRBD2 (6 bases). Germline CDR1 is GTSNPN and CDR2 is SVGIG (reference sequence). The CDR3 covers 18 residues. V was cut by 2 bases and J by 0 bases, with 20 bases left in between. CDR3 DNA sequence: TGTGCCTGGAGTACGGAAGGTAGCGGAAACTTAGCCAAAAACATTCAGTACTTC. This encodes CAWSTEGSGNLAKNIQYF.

This chain links TRBV7-3 with TRBJ2-7; 9 nucleotides align to TRBD1. V lost 3 bases and J lost 3; bases outside the gene matches: 9. This CDR3 spans 16 amino acids. Germline lookup yields CDR1 SGHTA and CDR2 FQGTGA. The CDR3 bases are TGTGCCAGCAGCTTGGGGGACAGGGCCCATGGCTACGAGCAGTACTTC. Translating gives CASSLGDRAHGYEQYF. Variable domain in full (rest from reference TRBV7-3 and TRBJ2-7): GAGVSQTPSNKVTEKGKYVELRCDPISGHTALYWYRQSLGQGPEFLIYFQGTGAADDSGLPNDRFFAVRPEGSVSTLKIQRTERGDSAVYLCASSLGDRAHGYEQYFGPGTRLTVT.

This chain joins TRBV19 and TRBJ2-7; 8 bases are a match to TRBD1. J gave up 3 bases and V 0 bases, and 10 bases lay outside the gene matches. This CDR3 spans 17 amino acids. CDR1 and CDR2 (germline): LNHDA, SQIVND (reference sequence). The CDR3, as DNA: TGTGCCAGTAGTATAGACCCCCGGCAGGGGACAGGCTACGAGCAGTACTTC. Translated, it gives CASSIDPRQGTGYEQYF.

About this clone: At one boundary the junction diverges from the germline segment, which might be a read error. V and J are TRBV7-9 and TRBJ1-1; a weak D match, TRBD1 (5 bases). The CDR3 sequence is 12 residues long. CDR1 is SEHNR and CDR2 is FQNEAQ in the germline V gene (reference sequence). CDR3 amino acids: CSSSSGTEEAFF. As DNA, the CDR3 is TGTTCCAGCAGCTCCGGGACTGAGGAAGCTTTCTTT.

The rearrangement joins TRBV4-1 to TRBJ2-7; weak D call: TRBD1 (6 bases). V lost 1 base to trimming and J lost 2 bases, with 9 bases between them. This CDR3 spans 14 amino acids. Germline V gene data show CDR1 as MGHRA and CDR2 as YSYEKL. This CDR3 reads CASSQGDTTYEQYF. CDR3 bases: TGCGCCAGCAGCCAAGGGGACACTACCTACGAGCAGTACTTC.

The gene calls are TRBV27 and TRBJ1-4; D gene ambiguous. Germline V gene lookup returns CDR1 MNHEY and CDR2 SMNVEV (reference sequence). Deletions cut 1 base from V and 3 bases from J, with 6 bases between. This CDR3 comprises 14 residues. The CDR3 region has the DNA TGTGCCAGCAGTTTATTACAGTCTAATGAAAAACTGTTTTTT. Protein product: CASSLLQSNEKLFF.

This sequence joins TRBV5-1 and TRBJ2-7; TRBD1 aligns across 7 bases. Germline loops: CDR1 SGHRS, CDR2 YFSETQ. Trimming took 5 bases from V and 1 from J; bases not matched to a gene: 6. The CDR3 consists of 14 residues. CDR3 residues: CASREDRASYEQYF. The CDR3 nucleotides read TGCGCCAGCAGAGAAGACAGGGCTTCCTACGAGCAGTACTTC.

In its sample, this clone was seen once. This sample also contains other DNA sequences that code for the same CDR3. The chain employs TRBV6-5 and TRBJ1-4; 7 positions match TRBD1. The CDR3 consists of 15 residues. With V trimmed by 3 bases and J by 5 bases, 6 bases remained unmatched. CDR1 is MNHEY and CDR2 is SVGAGI in the germline V gene. Here the CDR3 reads CASSYTTGTNEKLFF. DNA of the CDR3: TGTGCCAGCAGTTATACGACAGGGACGAATGAAAAACTGTTTTTT.

The chain links TRBV27 to TRBJ1-5, with a weak D call TRBD1 (5 bases). Per the germline V gene, CDR1 is MNHEY and CDR2 is SMNVEV (reference sequence). Trimming took 3 bases from V and 7 from J, leaving 13 bases between them. CDR3 length equals 14 residues. The CDR3 DNA follows: TGTGCCAGCAGTTTCGGCCAGGGTGGACAGCCCCAGCATTTT. Amino acid sequence: CASSFGQGGQPQHF.

The rearrangement links TRBV18 to TRBJ2-1; D perhaps matches TRBD1 (6 bases). Germline loops: CDR1 KGHSH, CDR2 LQKENI. V lost 5 bases and J 6 bases, leaving 17 bases between the germline ends. The CDR3 has 15 amino acids. CDR3 DNA: TGTGCCAGCTCAGACAGAGGACAGAGGGTCAATGAGCAGTTCTTC. Amino acids: CASSDRGQRVNEQFF.

CDR3 amino acids: CASSYREGLSNQPQHF. The CDR3 DNA follows: TGTGCCAGCAGTTACAGGGAGGGGTTAAGCAATCAGCCCCAGCATTTT. The chain links TRBV28 to TRBJ1-5; the D gene is possibly TRBD1 (6 bases). Germline-derived CDR1 and CDR2 are MDHEN and SYDVKM. The CDR3 runs 16 residues. Trimming pared 4 bases from V and 1 base from J, leaving 14 bases between.

The V gene is TRBV7-9, the J gene TRBJ2-3; 9 bases are a match to TRBD2. The V and J ends lost 1 base and 0 bases, in that order; junction bases with no gene match: 2. Germline assignment: CDR1 SEHNR and CDR2 FQNEAQ (reference sequence). The CDR3 spans 16 residues. Here the CDR3 reads CASSLVLAGSTDTQYF. The CDR3 DNA is TGTGCCAGCAGCTTAGTACTAGCGGGTAGCACAGATACGCAGTATTTT.

This clone occurred a few times. The rearrangement links TRBV6-5 to TRBJ1-2, with TRBD1 matching over 7 bases. V gave up 5 bases and J gave up 3 bases; unmatched junction bases: 6. CDR1 is MNHEY, CDR2 SVGAGI, per germline. The CDR3 covers 14 residues. The CDR3 sequence: CASSDRDNDYGYTF. The CDR3 DNA follows: TGTGCCAGCAGTGACAGGGATAATGACTATGGCTACACCTTC.

The table lists this clone with a count of one. This chain uses TRBV2 with TRBJ1-5; 10 bases map to TRBD1. The V gene's germline CDR1 is SNHLY and CDR2 FYNNEI. The CDR3 consists of 15 residues. With V trimmed by 8 bases and J by 7 bases, 11 bases remained unmatched. CDR3 nucleotide sequence: TGTGCCAGCTCCAAGCAGACAGGGGGCGACCAGCCCCAGCATTTT. It encodes CASSKQTGGDQPQHF.

The chain employs TRBV15 and TRBJ2-5; 7 bases match TRBD2. The CDR3 has 15 amino acids. Germline CDR1 reads LNHNV; CDR2 reads YYDKDF (reference sequence). V was pared by 0 bases and J by 11 bases, with 12 bases of the junction left unmatched. CDR3 sequence (DNA): TGTGCCACCAGCAGAGAGGAGGGGATCGCGCGGGAGCAGTACTTC. It yields the protein CATSREEGIAREQYF.

This chain joins TRBV5-1 and TRBJ2-3; 8 bases fit TRBD2. Unmatched junction bases numbered 10, after V lost 2 bases and J lost 5 bases. From germline, CDR1 is SGHRS and CDR2 YFSETQ. The CDR3 runs to 16 residues. The CDR3 coding sequence is TGCGCCAGCAGCTTTGCCCCGGGACTAGGAGGAGATACGCAGTATTTT. Protein product: CASSFAPGLGGDTQYF.